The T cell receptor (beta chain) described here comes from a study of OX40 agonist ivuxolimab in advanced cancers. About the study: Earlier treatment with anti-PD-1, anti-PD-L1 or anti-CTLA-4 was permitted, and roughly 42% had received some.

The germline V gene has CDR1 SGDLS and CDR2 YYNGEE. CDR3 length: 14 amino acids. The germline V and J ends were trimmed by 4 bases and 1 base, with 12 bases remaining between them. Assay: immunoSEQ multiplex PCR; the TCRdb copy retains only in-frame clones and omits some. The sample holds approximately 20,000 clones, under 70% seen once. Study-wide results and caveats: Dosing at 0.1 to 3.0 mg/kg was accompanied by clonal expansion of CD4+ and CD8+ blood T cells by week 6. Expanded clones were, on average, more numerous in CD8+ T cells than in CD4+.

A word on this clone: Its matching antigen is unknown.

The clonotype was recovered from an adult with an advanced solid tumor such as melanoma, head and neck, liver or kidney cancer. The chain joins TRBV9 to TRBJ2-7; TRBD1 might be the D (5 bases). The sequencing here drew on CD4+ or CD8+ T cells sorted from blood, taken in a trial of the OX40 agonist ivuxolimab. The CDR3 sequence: CASSLGHESYEQYF. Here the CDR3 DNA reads TGTGCCAGCAGCCTTGGACACGAGTCCTACGAGCAGTACTTC.